This T cell receptor beta chain was profiled in a study of blood T cell repertoires in COVID-19. Study background: Samples taken during acute and convalescent COVID-19 were collected in the United States, Italy and Spain. The cDNA or gDNA used as material had been derived from T cells, B-cell-depleted T cells, or PBMCs.

Per the original data handling: Amplification of reference gene primers was used by the study to estimate nucleated cell counts. Using immunoSEQ multiplex PCR, the repertoire was profiled, and TCRdb retains in-frame clones only, with some absent. Clone size and the V and J calls come from that table; the DNA yielded D and trimming. The sample includes around 230,000 clones, over 75% of them seen just once. This CDR3 is built from 17 residues. The sequence was obtained from a man aged 45-60 years with COVID-19, enrolled during active disease. The chain carries TRBV21-1 and TRBJ2-2; the table's D call TRBD1 went unverified against the DNA. TRBV21-1 is noted as a pseudogene. Source material: peripheral blood. The DNA for the CDR3 is TGTGCCAGCAGCAAACTGGTGGGGGCGGTTAACACCGGGGAGCTGTTTTTT. It encodes CASSKLVGAVNTGELFF.